The 9 T cell receptor beta chains below all came from one sample that was sequenced in a study of T cell repertoires in cytomegalovirus infection (dated by TCRdb to between 2017 and 2020). Sequencing instrument: Illumina HiSeq 1500. TCRdb passed the public sequencing reads through fastp at Q25 and MiXCR, retaining productive beta sequences. For every CDR3 protein sequence, its rows merge into one entry that carries the most common genes and DNA. The sample yields about 130,000 distinct CDR3 sequences; 25% to 35% were counted once. Roughly 50% of the sample comes from the top ten. This specimen's treatment or condition label, per the study, means: in vitro stimulation with specific CMV peptide epitopes to enrich CMV-specific T cells. Antigen specificity for these receptors is unknown. Material: CD8+ T cells from cultured PBMCs, obtained from culture after CMV antigen stimulation. Receptors originate from a human donor in good health (CMV status not recorded). Some clones in this sample may be carry-over from other donors' samples.

The chain carries TRBV25-1 and TRBJ2-3; D may match TRBD1 or TRBD2 (5 bases each). The germline V gene encodes CDR1 MGHDK and CDR2 SYGVNS. V shed 5 bases and J shed 3 bases, with 12 bases lying between them. CDR3 length equals 14 residues. CDR3 residues: CASSTGTDTDTQYF. The CDR3 DNA reads as TGTGCCAGCAGTACCGGGACGGATACAGATACGCAGTATTTT.

In its sample, this clonotype was seen a few times. The chain combines TRBV27 with TRBJ1-6; 7 nucleotides line up with TRBD1. The CDR3 covers 14 residues. J lost 8 bases, V lost 4 bases, and 5 bases had no gene match. In germline, CDR1 is MNHEY, CDR2 SMNVEV (reference sequence). The CDR3: CASSSGTAYSPLHF. CDR3 DNA: TGTGCCAGCAGTTCCGGGACAGCTTATTCACCCCTCCACTTT.

At least ten counts were recorded for this clonotype. V usage is TRBV28 and J usage is TRBJ2-1; D possibly corresponds to TRBD2 (6 bases). The CDR3 has 15 amino acids. Trimming shortened V by 2 bases and J by 4 bases, and 12 bases separated the two germline ends. Germline V gene sequence: CDR1 MDHEN, CDR2 SYDVKM. The CDR3 DNA follows: TGTGCCAGCAGTTTAGGAGGGGCAGGTTACAATGAGCAGTTCTTC. Encoded protein: CASSLGGAGYNEQFF.

Points on this clonotype: At one of its ends the junction is not consistent with the germline gene, which may arise from a read error. The chain has TRBV7-2 and TRBJ2-7; D perhaps matches TRBD2 (6 bases). In germline, CDR1 is SGHTA, CDR2 FQGNSA. The length of the CDR3 is 16 residues. DNA for the CDR3: TGTGCCAACAGCTTAGCGGAAGGCCAGGGAATCTACGAGCAGTACTTC. This sequence encodes CANSLAEGQGIYEQYF.

The J gene is TRBJ1-1, the V gene TRBV10-3; D call uncertain. Germline-derived CDR1 and CDR2 are ENHRY and SYGVKD. This CDR3 region has 12 residues. Trimming took off 10 bases at V and 1 base at J, with 10 bases between the two ends. The CDR3 region has the DNA TGTGCCACCGGAAATCCGAACACTGAAGCTTTCTTT. Its translation is CATGNPNTEAFF.

The chain employs TRBV20-1 and TRBJ2-7; tentative D call: TRBD1 (6 bases). Germline CDR1 is DFQATT and CDR2 is SNEGSKA (reference sequence). CDR3 length: 14 amino acids. V lost 1 base to trimming and J lost 4 bases, with 14 bases between them. The chain's CDR3 is CSARVGRQEYEQYF. CDR3 nucleotides: TGCAGTGCTAGAGTGGGGCGACAGGAATACGAGCAGTACTTC.

The chain recombines TRBV5-4 with TRBJ2-1, with 8 bases lining up with TRBD1. Trimming cost V 0 bases and J 8 bases; bases outside gene matches: 4. The CDR3 contains 14 residues. Germline CDR1 SGHNT, CDR2 YYREEE (reference sequence). CDR3 region: CASSLGQGKDEQFF. For the CDR3, the DNA is TGTGCCAGCAGCTTGGGACAGGGGAAGGATGAGCAGTTCTTC. Full variable domain (rest looked up from reference TRBV5-4 and TRBJ2-1): ETGVTQSPTHLIKTRGQQVTLRCSSQSGHNTVSWYQQALGQGPQFIFQYYREEENGRGNFPPRFSGLQFPNYSSELNVNALELDDSALYLCASSLGQGKDEQFFGPGTRLTVL.

This clonotype was picked up one time. The J gene is TRBJ1-2, the V gene TRBV9; D unclear. Trimming removed 3 bases at V and 0 bases at J, with 15 bases between. The CDR3 sequence is 16 residues long. Germline loops: CDR1 SGDLS, CDR2 YYNGEE. This CDR3 is CASSAGPGTANYGYTF. As DNA, the CDR3 is TGTGCCAGCAGCGCCGGCCCAGGTACCGCTAACTATGGCTACACCTTC.

The chain joins TRBV6-5 to TRBJ2-2, with D tentatively TRBD2 (5 bases). The CDR3 extends over 16 amino acids. V lost 2 bases and J lost 6, with 16 bases in between. Per germline, CDR1 MNHEY and CDR2 SVGAGI. Here the CDR3 reads CASSYNGPSYAGELFF. CDR3 bases: TGTGCCAGCAGTTACAATGGGCCTAGCTACGCCGGGGAGCTGTTTTTT.